The present T cell receptor beta chain was sequenced within a study of T cell clonality in common variable immunodeficiency. Study-level results: Patient heterogeneity in the CVID cohort limited correlations between repertoire features and clinical complications. Reportedly, TCR beta sequences from common variable immunodeficiency showed fewer deletions and N-nucleotide insertions. CVID subjects had higher TCRbeta clonality than healthy controls, most marked in about a third. Fewer TCRbeta clones were shared among CVID subjects than controls.

Assay: immunoSEQ multiplex PCR; the TCRdb copy retains only in-frame clones and omits some. The sample has some 44,000 clones, none seen only once. This clone was observed many times. Its antigen is still unknown. The read stops 3 residues short of the end of the CDR3; the missing end is completed from the germline J gene. CDR1 is DFQATT and CDR2 is SNEGSKA in the germline V gene (reference sequence). There are 13 residues in the CDR3. The TCR originated in a person between 18 and 75 years old in good health. The sample was peripheral blood mononuclear cells. The chain carries TRBV20-1 and TRBJ1-2, with a possible D match to TRBD1 (6 bases). The part of the CDR3 DNA that was read is TGCAGTGCTAGGAATTCACAGGGATGGGGC. As protein: CSARNSQGWG. The entire CDR3 reads CSARNSQGWGYTF.